The T cell receptor (beta chain) under discussion was sequenced for a study of identical twins. The study, taken as a whole, reports: Not following the same donors, the study drew its conclusions from cross-sectional statistical analysis. Twins' surplus sharing was weaker for beta out-of-frame sequences.

CDR3 size: 15 residues. V lost 2 bases and J 0 bases, leaving 12 bases between the germline ends. In germline, CDR1 is SGHRS, CDR2 YFSETQ. With regard to this clonotype: Its antigen is unknown.

It was template switching that added a universal primer site, and there were unique molecular identifiers on the cDNA. MiXCR, run by TCRdb on the 5' RACE reads, gives a single entry per CDR3 protein. The data show around 680,000 distinct CDR3 sequences, 8.6% seen once. Another study also made use of these data, one on yellow fever vaccine responses in identical twins.

The sequence derives from a woman aged 18-29 years in good health. This chain joins TRBV5-1 and TRBJ2-7; D not certain. Sequenced material: PBMCs. CDR3 bases: TGCGCCAGCAGCTTTGGGCAGGAAAACTCCTACGAGCAGTACTTC. This sequence encodes CASSFGQENSYEQYF.